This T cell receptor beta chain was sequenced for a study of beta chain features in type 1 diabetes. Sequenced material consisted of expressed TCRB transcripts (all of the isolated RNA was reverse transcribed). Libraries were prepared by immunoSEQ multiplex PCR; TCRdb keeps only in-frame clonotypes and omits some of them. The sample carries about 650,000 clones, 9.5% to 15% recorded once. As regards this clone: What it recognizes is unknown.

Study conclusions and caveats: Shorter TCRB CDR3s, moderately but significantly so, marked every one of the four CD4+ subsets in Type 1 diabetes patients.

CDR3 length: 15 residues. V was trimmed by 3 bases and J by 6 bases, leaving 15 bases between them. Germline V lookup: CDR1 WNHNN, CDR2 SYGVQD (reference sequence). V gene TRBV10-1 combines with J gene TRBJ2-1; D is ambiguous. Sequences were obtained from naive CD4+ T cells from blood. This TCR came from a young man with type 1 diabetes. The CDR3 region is CASSDGSSFPNEQFF. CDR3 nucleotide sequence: TGCGCCAGCAGTGACGGGTCTTCTTTCCCCAATGAGCAGTTCTTC.